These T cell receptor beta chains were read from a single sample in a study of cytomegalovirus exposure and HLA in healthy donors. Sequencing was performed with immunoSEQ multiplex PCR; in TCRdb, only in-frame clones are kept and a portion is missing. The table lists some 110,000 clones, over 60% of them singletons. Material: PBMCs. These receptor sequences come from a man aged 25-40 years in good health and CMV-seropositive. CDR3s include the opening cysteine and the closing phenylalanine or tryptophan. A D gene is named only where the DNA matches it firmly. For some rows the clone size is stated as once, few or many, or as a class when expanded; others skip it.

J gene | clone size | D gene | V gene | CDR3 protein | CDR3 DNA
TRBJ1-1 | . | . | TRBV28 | CASSFGGTTFF | TGTGCCAGCAGTTTTGGGGGGACGACTTTCTTT
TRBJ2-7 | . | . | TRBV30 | CAWSVVAGAREQYF | TGTGCCTGGAGTGTCGTCGCGGGGGCACGCGAGCAGTACTTC
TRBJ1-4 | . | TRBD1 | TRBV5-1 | CASSLGQGGEPNEKLFF | TGCGCCAGCAGCTTGGGACAGGGGGGTGAACCTAATGAAAAACTGTTTTTT
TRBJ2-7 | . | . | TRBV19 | CASSIEGHPRTSEQYF | TGTGCCAGTAGTATAGAAGGACACCCAAGGACGTCCGAGCAGTACTTC
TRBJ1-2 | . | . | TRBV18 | CASSPSGLYYGYTF | TGTGCCAGCTCACCATCGGGACTCTACTATGGCTACACCTTC
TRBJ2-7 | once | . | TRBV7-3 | CASSLRGNTGSEQYF | TGTGCCAGCAGCCTAAGGGGAAATACAGGGAGCGAGCAGTACTTC
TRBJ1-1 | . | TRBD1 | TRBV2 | CASSEALNRDRVTEAFF | TGTGCCAGCAGTGAAGCCCTAAACCGGGACAGGGTCACTGAAGCTTTCTTT
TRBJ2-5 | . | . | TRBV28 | CASSLGGAGETQYF | TGTGCCAGCAGTTTGGGGGGGGCGGGGGAGACCCAGTACTTC
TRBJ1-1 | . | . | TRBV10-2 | CASTAGHTEAFF | TGCGCCAGCACCGCAGGACATACCGAAGCTTTCTTT
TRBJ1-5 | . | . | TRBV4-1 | CASSRNRDSNQPQHF | TGCGCCAGCAGCCGGAACAGGGACAGCAATCAGCCCCAGCATTTT
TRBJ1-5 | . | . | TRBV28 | CASSSRTPPPGQPQHF | TGTGCCAGCAGTAGCCGGACTCCCCCCCCGGGCCAGCCCCAGCATTTT
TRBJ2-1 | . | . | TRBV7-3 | CASSLVSSSYNEQFF | TGTGCCAGCAGCTTAGTATCCAGTTCCTACAATGAGCAGTTCTTC
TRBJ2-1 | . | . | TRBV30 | CAWSVPPYNEQFF | TGTGCCTGGAGTGTCCCCCCTTACAATGAGCAGTTCTTC
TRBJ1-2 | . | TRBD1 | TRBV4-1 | CASSHYQGANYGYTF | TGCGCCAGCAGCCACTACCAGGGGGCCAACTATGGCTACACCTTC
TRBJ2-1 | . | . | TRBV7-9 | CASSLNNYNEQFF | TGTGCCAGCAGCTTAAACAACTACAATGAGCAGTTCTTC
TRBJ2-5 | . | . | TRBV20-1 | CSAAIEETQYF | TGCAGTGCCGCGATCGAAGAGACCCAGTACTTC
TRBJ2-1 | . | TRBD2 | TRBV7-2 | CASSLSGGAGDEQFF | TGTGCCAGCAGCCTGAGCGGGGGGGCCGGGGATGAGCAGTTCTTC
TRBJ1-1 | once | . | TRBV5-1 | CASSLGGGMGTDTEAFF | TGCGCCAGCAGCTTGGGTGGGGGGATGGGCACGGACACTGAAGCTTTCTTT
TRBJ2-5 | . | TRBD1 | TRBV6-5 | CASRRAGGWGETQYF | TGTGCCAGCAGACGGGCAGGGGGATGGGGGGAGACCCAGTACTTC
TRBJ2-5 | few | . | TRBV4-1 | CASSHPTRSRTQYF | TGCGCCAGCAGCCATCCTACTAGGAGCCGGACCCAGTACTTC
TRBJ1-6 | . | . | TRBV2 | CASTPDWSYNSPLHF | TGTGCCAGCACCCCGGACTGGTCTTATAATTCACCCCTCCACTTT
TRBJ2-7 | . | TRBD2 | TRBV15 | CATSNPGLAVHEQYF | TGTGCCACCAGCAACCCGGGACTAGCAGTCCACGAGCAGTACTTC
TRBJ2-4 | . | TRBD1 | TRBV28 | CASSPVQGAAKNIQYF | TGTGCCAGCAGTCCCGTACAGGGGGCAGCCAAAAACATTCAGTACTTC
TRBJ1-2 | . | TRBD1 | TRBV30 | CAWSKTGDYGYTF | TGTGCCTGGAGTAAGACAGGGGACTATGGCTACACCTTC
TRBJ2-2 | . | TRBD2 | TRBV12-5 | CASGYPSGASTGELFF | TGTGCTAGTGGTTACCCAAGCGGGGCTAGCACCGGGGAGCTGTTTTTT
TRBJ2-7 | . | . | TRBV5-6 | CASSPMRVGSGPAVKQYF | TGTGCCAGCAGCCCCATGAGGGTGGGCTCCGGGCCCGCCGTAAAGCAGTACTTC
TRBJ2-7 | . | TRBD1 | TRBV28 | CASSRGDRGAYEQYF | TGTGCCAGCAGTCGCGGGGACAGGGGGGCCTACGAGCAGTACTTC
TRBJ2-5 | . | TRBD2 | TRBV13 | CASSRGLAGGETQYF | TGTGCCAGCAGCCGCGGACTAGCGGGAGGCGAGACCCAGTACTTC
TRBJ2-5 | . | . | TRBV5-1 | CASSRVEGETQYF | TGCGCCAGCAGCAGGGTTGAGGGAGAGACCCAGTACTTC
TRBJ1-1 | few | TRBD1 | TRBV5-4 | CASSSGTGREAFF | TGTGCCAGCAGCTCCGGGACAGGACGTGAAGCTTTCTTT
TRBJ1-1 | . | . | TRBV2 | CASSKGPSGLNTEAFF | TGTGCCAGCAGTAAAGGGCCCAGTGGTTTGAACACTGAAGCTTTCTTT
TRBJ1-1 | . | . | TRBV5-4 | CASSPSWGVTEAFF | TGTGCCAGCAGCCCATCTTGGGGGGTTACTGAAGCTTTCTTT
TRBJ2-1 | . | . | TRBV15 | CATSREQMLTNNEQFF | TGTGCCACCAGCAGAGAACAGATGCTTACAAACAATGAGCAGTTCTTC
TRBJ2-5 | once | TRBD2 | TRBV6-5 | CASSYGLAVWAQYF | TGTGCCAGCAGTTACGGACTAGCGGTATGGGCCCAGTACTTC
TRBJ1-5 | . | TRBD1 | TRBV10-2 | CASVPSGQGENQPQHF | TGCGCCAGCGTGCCCTCTGGACAGGGGGAAAATCAGCCCCAGCATTTT
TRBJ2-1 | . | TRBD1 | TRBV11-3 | CASSAAWTGKGEQFF | TGTGCCAGCAGCGCAGCCTGGACAGGGAAGGGTGAGCAGTTCTTC
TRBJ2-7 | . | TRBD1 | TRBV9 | CASSVGWTGGDEQYF | TGTGCCAGCAGCGTAGGATGGACAGGGGGTGACGAGCAGTACTTC
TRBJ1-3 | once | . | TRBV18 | CASSPPSLSSGNTIYF | TGTGCCAGCTCACCCCCGTCCTTGAGCTCTGGAAACACCATATATTTT
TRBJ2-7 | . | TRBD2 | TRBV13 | CASSLGRVAGEQYF | TGTGCCAGCAGCCTGGGGAGGGTCGCGGGCGAGCAGTACTTC
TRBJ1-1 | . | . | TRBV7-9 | CSSSLENMNTEAFF | TGTTCCAGCAGCTTAGAAAACATGAACACTGAAGCTTTCTTT
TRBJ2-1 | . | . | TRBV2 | CASSVRDTGLDEQFF | TGTGCCAGCAGTGTCCGGGACACCGGGTTGGATGAGCAGTTCTTC
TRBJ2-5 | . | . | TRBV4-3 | CASSHLARRGQRGETQYF | TGCGCCAGCAGCCACCTTGCTAGGAGGGGGCAGAGGGGAGAGACCCAGTACTTC
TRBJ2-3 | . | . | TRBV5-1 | CASSLSPFTDTQYF | TGCGCCAGCAGCTTGAGCCCTTTCACAGATACGCAGTATTTT
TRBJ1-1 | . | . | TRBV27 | CATARTVLNTEAFF | TGTGCCACCGCCCGGACAGTTCTGAACACTGAAGCTTTCTTT
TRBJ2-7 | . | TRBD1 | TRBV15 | CATSSTGVAYEQYF | TGTGCCACCAGCAGTACAGGGGTAGCCTACGAGCAGTACTTC
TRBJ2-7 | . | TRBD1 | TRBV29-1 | CSAVGQGRWEQYF | TGCAGCGCTGTGGGACAGGGTCGGTGGGAGCAGTACTTC
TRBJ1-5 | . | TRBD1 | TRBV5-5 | CASSFGQGNQPQHF | TGTGCCAGCAGCTTCGGACAGGGGAATCAGCCCCAGCATTTT
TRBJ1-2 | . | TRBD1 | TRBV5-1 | CASSVTGDNGYTF | TGCGCCAGCAGCGTGACAGGGGATAATGGCTACACCTTC
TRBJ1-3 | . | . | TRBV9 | CASSVAASEASGNTIYF | TGTGCCAGCAGCGTAGCTGCGTCGGAGGCCTCTGGAAACACCATATATTTT
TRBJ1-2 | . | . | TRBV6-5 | CASSFGASYGYTF | TGTGCCAGCAGTTTTGGGGCCTCCTATGGCTACACCTTC
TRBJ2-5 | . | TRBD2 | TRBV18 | CASSPSMRLAGDLETQYF | TGTGCCAGCTCACCGAGTATGAGACTAGCGGGGGATTTAGAGACCCAGTACTTC
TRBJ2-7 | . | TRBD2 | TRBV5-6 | CASSLLRGGPYEQYF | TGTGCCAGCAGCTTGTTGCGGGGGGGCCCCTACGAGCAGTACTTC
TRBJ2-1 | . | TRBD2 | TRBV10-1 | CASSEEAGGGRTNEQFF | TGCGCCAGCAGTGAGGAAGCGGGGGGGGGACGGACGAATGAGCAGTTCTTC
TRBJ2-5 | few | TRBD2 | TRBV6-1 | CASSGLAGGQETQYF | TGTGCCAGCAGTGGACTAGCGGGGGGGCAAGAGACCCAGTACTTC
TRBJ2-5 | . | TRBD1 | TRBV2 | CASKRRTGGSETQYF | TGTGCCAGCAAGAGGAGAACAGGGGGCTCAGAGACCCAGTACTTC